This TCR beta chain was documented in a study of lymphopenia after photon versus proton radiotherapy. Produced via immunoSEQ multiplex PCR; TCRdb's table is partial and in-frame only. The sample carries approximately 71,000 clones, around 90% recorded once. Germline loops: CDR1 WNHNN, CDR2 SYGVQD (reference sequence). This CDR3 comprises 12 residues. V gave up 6 bases and J gave up 15 bases, with 18 bases separating them. This chain links TRBV10-1 with TRBJ2-1; D is possibly TRBD2 (5 bases). This sample comprised peripheral blood, obtained from a patient treated with photon-based radiotherapy. The source of this sequence is a woman between 65 and 79 years old with pancreatic cancer. CDR3 protein: CASRRAGSHLFF. DNA for the CDR3: TGCGCCAGCAGGAGGGCGGGCTCCCACCTGTTCTTC.